The source of this T cell receptor (beta chain) is a study of blood T cell repertoires in COVID-19. Study context: Italy, Spain and the United States were the sources of the convalescent and acute COVID-19 samples.

Study processing details: Counts of nucleated cells, estimated from reference gene primer amplification, were obtained. TCRdb's table, derived via immunoSEQ multiplex PCR, lists solely in-frame clones and lacks some. Clone size and V and J calls were adopted from that table, with D and trimming inferred from the DNA. The sample lists roughly 440,000 clones, approximately 89% occurring once. Germline CDR1 and CDR2: MRHNA and SNTAGT. V shed 3 bases and J shed 6 bases, with 12 bases lying between them. CDR3 length equals 14 residues. Enrollment of patients from Seattle took place during active infection, with longitudinal follow-up.

The rearrangement joins TRBV6-4 to TRBJ2-1, with unresolved D. Sample: peripheral blood. This sequence originates from a woman in her forties or fifties with COVID-19, enrolled during active disease. The CDR3 spells CASSESLYRNEQFF. The CDR3 DNA is TGTGCCAGCAGTGAATCGCTATATCGCAATGAGCAGTTCTTC.